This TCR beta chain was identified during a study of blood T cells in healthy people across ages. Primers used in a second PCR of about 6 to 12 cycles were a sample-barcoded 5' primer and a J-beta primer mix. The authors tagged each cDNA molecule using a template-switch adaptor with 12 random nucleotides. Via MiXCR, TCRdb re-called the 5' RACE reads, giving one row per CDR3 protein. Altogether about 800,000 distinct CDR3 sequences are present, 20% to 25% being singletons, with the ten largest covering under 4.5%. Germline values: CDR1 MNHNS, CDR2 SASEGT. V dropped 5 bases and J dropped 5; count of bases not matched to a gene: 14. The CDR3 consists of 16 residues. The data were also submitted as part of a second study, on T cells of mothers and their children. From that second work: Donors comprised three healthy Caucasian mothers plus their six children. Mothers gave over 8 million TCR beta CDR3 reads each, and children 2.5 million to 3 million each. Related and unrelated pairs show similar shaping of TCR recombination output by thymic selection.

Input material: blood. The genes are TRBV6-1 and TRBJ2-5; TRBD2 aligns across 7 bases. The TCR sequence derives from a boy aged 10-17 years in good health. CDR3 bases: TGTGCCAGCAGTCAGGGCAGCGGGAACGGTTGGGAGACCCAGTACTTC. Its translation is CASSQGSGNGWETQYF.